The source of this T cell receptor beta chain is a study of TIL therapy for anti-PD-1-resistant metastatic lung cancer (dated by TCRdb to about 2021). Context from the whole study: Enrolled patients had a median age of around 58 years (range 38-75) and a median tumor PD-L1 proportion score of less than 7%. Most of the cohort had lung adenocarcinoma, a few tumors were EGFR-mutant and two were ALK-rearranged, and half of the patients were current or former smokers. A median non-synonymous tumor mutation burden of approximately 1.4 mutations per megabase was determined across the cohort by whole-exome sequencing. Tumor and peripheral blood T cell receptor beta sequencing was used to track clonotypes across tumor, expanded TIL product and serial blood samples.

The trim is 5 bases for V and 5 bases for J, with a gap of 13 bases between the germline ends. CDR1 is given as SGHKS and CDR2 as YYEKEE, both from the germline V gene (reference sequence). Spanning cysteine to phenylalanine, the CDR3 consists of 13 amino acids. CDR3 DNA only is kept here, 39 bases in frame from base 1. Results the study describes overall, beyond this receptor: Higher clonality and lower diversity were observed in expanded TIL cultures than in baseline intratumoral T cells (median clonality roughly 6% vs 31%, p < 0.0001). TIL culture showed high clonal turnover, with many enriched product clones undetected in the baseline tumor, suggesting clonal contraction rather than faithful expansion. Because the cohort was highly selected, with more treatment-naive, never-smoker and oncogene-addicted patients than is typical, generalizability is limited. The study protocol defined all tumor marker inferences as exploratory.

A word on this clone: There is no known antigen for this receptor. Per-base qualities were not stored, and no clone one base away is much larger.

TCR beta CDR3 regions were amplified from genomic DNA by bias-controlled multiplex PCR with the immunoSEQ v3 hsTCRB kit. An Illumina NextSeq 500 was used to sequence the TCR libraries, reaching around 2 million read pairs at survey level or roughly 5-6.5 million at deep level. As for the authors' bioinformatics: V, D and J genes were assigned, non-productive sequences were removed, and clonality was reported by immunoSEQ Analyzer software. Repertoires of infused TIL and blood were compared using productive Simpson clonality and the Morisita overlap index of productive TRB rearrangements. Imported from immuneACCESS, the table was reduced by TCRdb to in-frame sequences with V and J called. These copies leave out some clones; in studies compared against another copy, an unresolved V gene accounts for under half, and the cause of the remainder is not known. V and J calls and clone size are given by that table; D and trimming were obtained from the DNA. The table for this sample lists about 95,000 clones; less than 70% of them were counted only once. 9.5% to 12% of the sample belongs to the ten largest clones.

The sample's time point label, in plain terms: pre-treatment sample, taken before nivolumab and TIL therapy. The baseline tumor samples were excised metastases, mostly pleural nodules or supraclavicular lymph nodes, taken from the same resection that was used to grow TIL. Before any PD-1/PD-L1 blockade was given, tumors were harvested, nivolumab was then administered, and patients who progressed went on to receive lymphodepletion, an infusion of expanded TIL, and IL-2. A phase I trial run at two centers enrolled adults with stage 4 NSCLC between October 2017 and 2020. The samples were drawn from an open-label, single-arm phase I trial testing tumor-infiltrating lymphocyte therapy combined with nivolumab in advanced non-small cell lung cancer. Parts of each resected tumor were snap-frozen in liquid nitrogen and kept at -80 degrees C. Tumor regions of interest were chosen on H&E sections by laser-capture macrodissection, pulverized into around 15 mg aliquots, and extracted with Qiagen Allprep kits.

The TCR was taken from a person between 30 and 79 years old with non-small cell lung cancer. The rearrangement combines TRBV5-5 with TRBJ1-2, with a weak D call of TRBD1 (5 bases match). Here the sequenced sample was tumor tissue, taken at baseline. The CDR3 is CASSFGGEYGYTF. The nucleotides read TGTGCCAGCAGTTTCGGGGGGGAATATGGCTACACCTTC.